This T cell receptor beta chain was documented in a study of patients and donors after allogeneic stem cell transplantation. Germline lookup yields CDR1 LGHNT and CDR2 FRNRAP. The CDR3 runs 15 residues. The V end was cut by 5 bases, the J end by 4 bases, with 15 bases between. TCRdb used MiXCR to reprocess the RT-PCR reads, holding one entry per CDR3 protein. This table has 390,000 or so distinct CDR3 sequences, 16% appearing once. Input material: blood, either unsorted or a sorted T cell fraction (not recorded which). The genes are TRBV12-5 and TRBJ1-5; D possibly corresponds to TRBD1 (5 bases). This TCR was sampled from a human donor who was either an allogeneic HSCT recipient or a stem cell or donor lymphocyte infusion donor (not recorded which). It is not recorded whose cells these are; they may come from a transplant donor. The DNA of the CDR3 is TGTGCTAGTGGTGGGGACGGATTCCTTAATCAGCCCCAGCATTTT. Translation gives CASGGDGFLNQPQHF.